The present T cell receptor (beta chain) was sequenced within a study of blood T cell repertoires in COVID-19. Background on the study: The origin of the acute and convalescent COVID-19 samples was the United States, Italy and Spain. Nucleic acid was either cDNA or gDNA, and it came from T cells, B-cell-depleted T cells, or PBMCs.

In the authors' methods: Estimates of nucleated cell counts were drawn from the amplification of reference gene primers. This table comes from immunoSEQ multiplex PCR, and its TCRdb copy is limited to in-frame clones, with some not included. V and J calls and clone size are given by that table; D and trimming were obtained from the DNA. Here the sample spans 200,000 to 250,000 clones, about 85% being singletons. Input material: peripheral blood. This clonotype was obtained from a man aged 40-55 years with acute or convalescent COVID-19.

CDR3 in DNA: TGTGCCAGCATCGACGGGGGGGGTCTAGAGACCCAGTACTTC. Translated: CASIDGGGLETQYF. V and J are TRBV28 and TRBJ2-5; 8 bases match TRBD2. The J segment lost 4 bases and the V segment lost 7 bases, leaving 8 bases of the junction unmatched. The germline V gene has CDR1 MDHEN and CDR2 SYDVKM. The CDR3 spans 14 residues.